A single sample gave rise to the 3 T cell receptor beta chains below, sequenced in a study of blood T cell repertoires in COVID-19. TCRdb's copy holds only in-frame clones and misses some; the assay was immunoSEQ multiplex PCR. The table lists about 250,000 clones, about 88% of them singletons. Sequencing used PBMCs or T cells enriched from blood (not recorded which). The receptors here all came from a woman in her 50s who had recovered from COVID-19.

J is TRBJ2-5 and V is TRBV7-2, with 8 positions matching TRBD2. Unmatched junction bases numbered 12, after V lost 1 base and J lost 5 bases. This CDR3 comprises 17 residues. Germline CDR1 is SGHTA and CDR2 is FQGNSA. CDR3 nucleotides: TGTGCCAGCAGCTTAGTTGCCAGCGGGGGACGGGGGGAGACCCAGTACTTC. It yields the protein CASSLVASGGRGETQYF.

This chain joins TRBV5-6 and TRBJ2-1, with TRBD2 matching 8 bases. The ends lost 4 bases at V and 4 bases at J; junction bases unmatched: 10. Germline lookup yields CDR1 SGHDT and CDR2 YYEEEE. This CDR3 comprises 16 residues. The DNA of the CDR3 is TGTGCCAGCAGCGGATTCACCGGGACTAGGTACAATGAGCAGTTCTTC. It yields the protein CASSGFTGTRYNEQFF.

The rearrangement uses TRBV28 and TRBJ1-1; D is perhaps TRBD1 (5 bases). Trimming shortened V by 4 bases and J by 0 bases, and 12 bases separated the two germline ends. Germline V gene sequence: CDR1 MDHEN, CDR2 SYDVKM. The CDR3 extends over 15 amino acids. CDR3: CASSSPRGMNTEAFF. In nucleotides, the CDR3 is TGTGCCAGCAGTTCCCCCCGGGGGATGAACACTGAAGCTTTCTTT.